The 22 T cell receptor beta chains presented below share a single source sample, sequenced in a study of cytomegalovirus exposure and HLA in healthy donors. PCR involved 60 Vbeta and 13 Jbeta primers. Produced via immunoSEQ multiplex PCR; TCRdb's table is partial and in-frame only. The table shows around 120,000 clones, with 82% occurring only once. Sequencing input: PBMCs. These receptors originate from a male donor in good health and CMV-seropositive.

This rearrangement joins TRBV7-8 to TRBJ2-1; D is unresolved. Trimming left V 5 bases short and J 0 bases short, with 17 bases between. The CDR3 covers 17 residues. Germline V gene lookup returns CDR1 SGHVS and CDR2 FQNEAQ. The CDR3 loop reads CASSPYPDRSSYNEQFF. The DNA for the CDR3 is TGTGCCAGCAGCCCCTATCCCGACCGGAGCTCCTACAATGAGCAGTTCTTC.

The sample holds a few counts of this clone. CDR3 in amino acids: CASSRDRGLEQYF. CDR3 nucleotide sequence: TGTGCCAGCAGCAGGGACAGGGGGCTCGAGCAGTACTTC. The V gene is TRBV7-3, the J gene TRBJ2-7, with 12 bases matching TRBD1. The CDR3 contains 13 residues. Per germline, CDR1 SGHTA and CDR2 FQGTGA. Unmatched junction bases numbered 2, after V lost 5 bases and J lost 6 bases.

The CDR3: CASSVGPGGVSGNTIYF. CDR3 coding DNA: TGTGCCAGCAGCGTAGGGCCAGGGGGTGTCTCTGGAAACACCATATATTTT. The chain has TRBV9 and TRBJ1-3, with 7 nucleotides matching TRBD1. The CDR3 has 17 amino acids. The germline gives CDR1 SGDLS, CDR2 YYNGEE. With V trimmed by 0 bases and J by 0 bases, 6 bases remained unmatched. Full variable domain (remainder filled in from reference TRBV9 and TRBJ1-3): DSGVTQTPKHLITATGQRVTLRCSPRSGDLSVYWYQQSLDQGLQFLIQYYNGEERAKGNILERFSAQQFPDLHSELNLSSLELGDSALYFCASSVGPGGVSGNTIYFGEGSWLTVV.

The chain joins TRBV27 to TRBJ1-6, with no clear D. The V end lost 2 bases, the J end lost 0 bases, and 8 bases lay between the germline ends. CDR3 length: 16 residues. The germline V gene has CDR1 MNHEY and CDR2 SMNVEV (reference sequence). The CDR3, as DNA: TGTGCCAGCAGTTTAGGGCAGTACTCCTATAATTCACCCCTCCACTTT. Protein sequence: CASSLGQYSYNSPLHF.

The gene calls are TRBV27 and TRBJ2-7; 9 bases line up with TRBD2. Germline CDR1 reads MNHEY; CDR2 reads SMNVEV (reference sequence). The CDR3 spans 16 residues. With 2 bases clipped from V and 6 bases from J, the junction kept 11 bases outside the gene matches. CDR3 DNA: TGTGCCAGCAGTTTACGGGCGGGAGGGCGTATTGGCGAGCAGTACTTC. It translates to CASSLRAGGRIGEQYF.

This chain connects TRBV6-1 to TRBJ2-7, with 10 bases that match TRBD1. This CDR3 is 14 amino acids long. Germline V gene data show CDR1 as MNHNS and CDR2 as SASEGT. V lost 6 bases to trimming and J lost 2 bases; unmatched junction nucleotides: 4. In DNA, the CDR3 is TGTGCCAGCAGGATGGGACAGGGGACCTACGAGCAGTACTTC. This gives the protein CASRMGQGTYEQYF.

The V call is TRBV27, the J call TRBJ2-1; D gene unclear. The V gene lost 7 bases and the J gene lost 5 bases, with 18 bases spanning the gap. CDR3 size: 15 residues. Germline loops: CDR1 MNHEY, CDR2 SMNVEV (reference sequence). The CDR3 spells CASISGFGSDNEQFF. The CDR3 coding sequence is TGTGCCAGCATTTCCGGGTTTGGGTCTGACAATGAGCAGTTCTTC.

The gene calls are TRBV2 and TRBJ2-2, with D maybe TRBD2 (5 bases). V dropped 3 bases and J dropped 5 bases, with 13 bases sitting between them. The CDR3 loop spans 15 amino acids. Germline CDR1 and CDR2: SNHLY and FYNNEI. The CDR3, as DNA: TGTGCCAGCAGTGAGCCCGGAGGAGGAACCGGGGAGCTGTTTTTT. This encodes CASSEPGGGTGELFF.

V gene TRBV28 combines with J gene TRBJ2-7; a weak D match, TRBD2 (6 bases). Trimming left V 5 bases short and J 3 bases short, with 17 bases between. Germline-derived CDR1 and CDR2 are MDHEN and SYDVKM. CDR3 size: 15 residues. CDR3 DNA sequence: TGTGCCAGCAGTCCCCCGGGACTCAAACTCTACGAGCAGTACTTC. It specifies CASSPPGLKLYEQYF.

The chain links TRBV21-1 to TRBJ1-2; the D segment call TRBD1 is taken from the table without a DNA check. TRBV21-1 is reported as a pseudogene. The length of the CDR3 is 13 residues. Written as DNA, the CDR3 is TGTGCCAGCAGCATAGGACAGGGTTATGGCTACACCTTC. Its translation is CASSIGQGYGYTF.

This clone appeared once. V usage is TRBV28 and J usage is TRBJ2-1; 9 nucleotides match TRBD1. Germline V gene data show CDR1 as MDHEN and CDR2 as SYDVKM. CDR3 length: 15 residues. With 5 bases clipped from V and 7 bases from J, the junction kept 9 bases outside the gene matches. CDR3 in amino acids: CASSLPGQGFNEQFF. Written as DNA, the CDR3 is TGTGCCAGCAGTCTTCCGGGACAGGGTTTTAATGAGCAGTTCTTC.

The V gene is TRBV19, the J gene TRBJ1-4; 10 nucleotides align to TRBD1. CDR1 and CDR2 (germline): LNHDA, SQIVND (reference sequence). After removal of 6 bases from V and 4 bases from J, the junction contained 5 bases not matched to a gene. The CDR3 runs 15 residues. The CDR3 loop is CASSNRDRGNEKLFF. DNA of the CDR3: TGTGCCAGTAGCAACCGGGACAGGGGTAATGAAAAACTGTTTTTT.

The chain employs TRBV14 and TRBJ2-5; D is undetermined. The J call may be wrong; the DNA end is better matched by TRBJ2-7. Germline lookup yields CDR1 SGHDN and CDR2 FVKESK. This CDR3 has 11 residues. In DNA, the CDR3 is TGTGCCAGCAGCTCAAACTACGAGCAGTACTTC. Translating it yields CASSSNYEQYF.

The chain carries TRBV6-1 and TRBJ2-7, with TRBD1 as a possible D gene (5 bases). CDR1 is MNHNS, CDR2 SASEGT, per germline. The CDR3 is 13 amino acids. V was trimmed by 6 bases and J by 6 bases, leaving 15 bases between them. CDR3 sequence: CASRDFRVGEQYF. In DNA form, the CDR3 reads TGTGCCAGCAGAGACTTCAGGGTGGGCGAGCAGTACTTC.

The sample holds a few counts of this clone. The chain's CDR3 is CASSPGFRGQPQHF. In DNA, the CDR3 is TGTGCCAGTAGTCCCGGGTTCCGTGGCCAGCCCCAGCATTTT. This chain links TRBV19 with TRBJ1-5; no clear D gene. V lost 5 bases and J lost 7, with 15 bases in between. CDR1 and CDR2 from the germline V gene are LNHDA and SQIVND (reference sequence). CDR3 length equals 14 residues.

This chain connects TRBV5-5 to TRBJ2-7; 8 bases match TRBD2. V dropped 5 bases and J dropped 5; count of bases not matched to a gene: 6. The CDR3 covers 13 residues. The V gene's germline CDR1 is SGHKS and CDR2 YYEKEE (reference sequence). The CDR3 DNA follows: TGTGCCAGCAGACTAGCGGTATACAACGAGCAGTACTTC. Protein product: CASRLAVYNEQYF.

This chain connects TRBV28 to TRBJ2-7, with 8 bases matching TRBD1. Germline trimming cut 3 bases from V and 1 base from J; bases unmatched to any gene: 5. Germline assignment: CDR1 MDHEN and CDR2 SYDVKM. The CDR3 length is 15 residues. The DNA for the CDR3 is TGTGCCAGCAGTTTTCCAGGGGGCGCTTCCTACGAGCAGTACTTC. It is translated as CASSFPGGASYEQYF.

The chain links TRBV27 to TRBJ2-5, with 8 bases lining up with TRBD1. Matching the DNA end better, TRBJ2-7 makes the J call doubtful. The CDR3 is 13 residues long. CDR1 is MNHEY, CDR2 SMNVEV, per germline (reference sequence). CDR3: CASMRQGAYEQYF. The CDR3 DNA sequence: TGTGCCAGCATGAGGCAGGGGGCTTACGAGCAGTACTTC.

The chain combines TRBV7-9 with TRBJ2-1, with TRBD2 identical over 11 bases. With V trimmed by 4 bases and J by 6 bases, 5 bases remained unmatched. CDR3 length: 15 amino acids. CDR1 and CDR2 from the germline V gene are SEHNR and FQNEAQ (reference sequence). The CDR3 spells CASSSTGLAGNEQFF. For the CDR3, the DNA is TGTGCCAGCAGCTCAACCGGACTAGCGGGCAATGAGCAGTTCTTC.

This clone has more than one count but fewer than ten. The chain has TRBV5-6 and TRBJ2-7, with a possible D match to TRBD1 (6 bases). CDR1 SGHDT and CDR2 YYEEEE come from the germline V gene. The CDR3 runs 15 residues. V lost 1 base and J 6 bases, leaving 17 bases between the germline ends. The CDR3 nucleotides are TGTGCCAGCAGCTTGCCCTGGACAGTCCTCGGCGAGCAGTACTTC. It encodes CASSLPWTVLGEQYF.

The V and J genes are TRBV11-2 and TRBJ2-1; 8 bases are a match to TRBD1. Germline CDR1 and CDR2: SGHAT and FQNNGV. Trimming at V came to 5 bases and at J to 12 bases, leaving 15 bases not matched to a gene. This CDR3 has 15 amino acids. The CDR3 DNA is TGTGCCAGCAGCCTAGGACAGGGATTAGGTCTCGCGCAGTTCTTC. It translates to CASSLGQGLGLAQFF.

The chain combines TRBV27 with TRBJ1-5; possible D gene TRBD1, 5 bases. Trimming shortened V by 5 bases and J by 5 bases, and 13 bases separated the two germline ends. This CDR3 comprises 14 residues. Germline CDR1 MNHEY, CDR2 SMNVEV (reference sequence). The CDR3 DNA reads TGTGCCAGCAGTCTCCGCGGGGCCTATCAGCCCCAGCATTTT. This encodes CASSLRGAYQPQHF.